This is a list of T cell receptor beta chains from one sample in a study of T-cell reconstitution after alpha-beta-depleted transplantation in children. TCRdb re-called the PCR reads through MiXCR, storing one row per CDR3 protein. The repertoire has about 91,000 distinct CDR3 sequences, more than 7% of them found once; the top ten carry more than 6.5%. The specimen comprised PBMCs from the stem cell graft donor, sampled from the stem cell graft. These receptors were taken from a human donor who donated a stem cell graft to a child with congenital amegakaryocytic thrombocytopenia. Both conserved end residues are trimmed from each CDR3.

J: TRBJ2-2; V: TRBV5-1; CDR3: ASSRGQGRPGELF
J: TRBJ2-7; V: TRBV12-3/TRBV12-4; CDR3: ASTWTGSYEQY
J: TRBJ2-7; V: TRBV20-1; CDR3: SASGSGTGTYEQY
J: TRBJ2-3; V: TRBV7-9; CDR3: ASSLAGVTTDTQY
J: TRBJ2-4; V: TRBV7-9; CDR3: ASSLAGNIQY
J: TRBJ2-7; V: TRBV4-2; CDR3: ASSSGTSGGSYEQY
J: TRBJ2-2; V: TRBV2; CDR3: ASGRAGVTGELF
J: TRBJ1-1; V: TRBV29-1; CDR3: SVEITGGRTEAF
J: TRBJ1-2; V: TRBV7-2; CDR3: ASSLVYYGYT
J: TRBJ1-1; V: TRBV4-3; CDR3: ASSQDWEAVTEAF
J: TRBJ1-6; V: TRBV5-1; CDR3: ASSLVIGDSPLH
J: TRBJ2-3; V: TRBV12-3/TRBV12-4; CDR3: ASSLASWRPDTQY
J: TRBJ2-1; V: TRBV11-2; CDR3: ASSLSPLQVPYNEQF